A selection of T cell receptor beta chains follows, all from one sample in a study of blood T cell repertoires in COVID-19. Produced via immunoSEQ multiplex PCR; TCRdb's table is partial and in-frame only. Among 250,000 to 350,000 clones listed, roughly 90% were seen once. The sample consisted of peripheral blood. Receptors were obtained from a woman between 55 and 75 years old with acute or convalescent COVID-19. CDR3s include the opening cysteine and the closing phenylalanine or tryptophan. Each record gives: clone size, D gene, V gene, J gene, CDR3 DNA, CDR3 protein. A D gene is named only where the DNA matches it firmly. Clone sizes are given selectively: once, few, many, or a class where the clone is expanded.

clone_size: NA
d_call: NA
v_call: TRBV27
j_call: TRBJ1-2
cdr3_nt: TGTGCCAGCAGTTTACAAGGCAGCGCTAACTATGGCTACACCTTC
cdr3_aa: CASSLQGSANYGYTF

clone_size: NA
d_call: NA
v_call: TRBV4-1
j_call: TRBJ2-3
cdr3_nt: TGCGCCAGCAGCCAAGTAGGGGTCACAGATACGCAGTATTTT
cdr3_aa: CASSQVGVTDTQYF

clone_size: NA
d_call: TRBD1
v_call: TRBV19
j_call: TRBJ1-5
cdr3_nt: TGTGCCAGTAGTATTCCGGGACAGGGGTTCCGCAATCAGCCCCAGCATTTT
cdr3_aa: CASSIPGQGFRNQPQHF

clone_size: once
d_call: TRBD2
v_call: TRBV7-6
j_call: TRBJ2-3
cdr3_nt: TGTGCCAGCAGCTTAGAGAGTAGCGGGAGCTCGGTTGCTGATACGCAGTATTTT
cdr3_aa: CASSLESSGSSVADTQYF

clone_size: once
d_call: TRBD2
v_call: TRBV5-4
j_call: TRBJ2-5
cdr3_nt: TGTGCCAGCAGCATACCGGGACTAGCACGGGGAGAGACCCAGTACTTC
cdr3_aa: CASSIPGLARGETQYF

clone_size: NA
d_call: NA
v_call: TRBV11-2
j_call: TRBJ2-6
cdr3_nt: TGTGCCAGCAGCTTGACAGCTACTGGGGCCAACGTCCTGACTTTC
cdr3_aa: CASSLTATGANVLTF

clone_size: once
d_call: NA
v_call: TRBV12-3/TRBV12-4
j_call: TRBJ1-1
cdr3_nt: TGTGCCAGCAGTTCAGGTATCACTGAAGCTTTCTTT
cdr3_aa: CASSSGITEAFF

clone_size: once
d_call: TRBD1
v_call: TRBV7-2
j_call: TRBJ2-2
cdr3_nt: TGTGCCAGCAGCCCGGGACAGGGGGTAGGCACCGGGGAGCTGTTTTTT
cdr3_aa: CASSPGQGVGTGELFF

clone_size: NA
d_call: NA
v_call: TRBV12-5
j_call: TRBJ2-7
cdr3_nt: TGTGCTAGTGGCCAGACTAGGTACGAGCAGTACTTC
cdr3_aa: CASGQTRYEQYF

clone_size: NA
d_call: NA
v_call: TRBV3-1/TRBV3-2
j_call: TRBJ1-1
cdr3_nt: TGTGCCAGCAGCCGACAGAGCAAGAACACTGAAGCTTTCTTT
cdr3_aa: CASSRQSKNTEAFF

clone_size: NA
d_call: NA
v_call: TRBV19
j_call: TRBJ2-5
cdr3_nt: TGTGCCAGTAGTATACGCCAAGAGACCCAGTACTTC
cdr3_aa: CASSIRQETQYF

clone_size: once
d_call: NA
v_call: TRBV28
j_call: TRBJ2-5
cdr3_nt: TGTGCCAGCAGTTCCAGACTAGTCGGAGAGACCCAGTACTTC
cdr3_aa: CASSSRLVGETQYF

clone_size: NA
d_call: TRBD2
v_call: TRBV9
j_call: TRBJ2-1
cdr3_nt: TGTGCCAGCAGCTTTCGTACTAGCGAAACTGAGCAGTTCTTC
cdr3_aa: CASSFRTSETEQFF

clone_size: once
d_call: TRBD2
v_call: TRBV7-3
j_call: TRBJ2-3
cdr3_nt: TGTGCCAGCAGCTTACAAGGACTAGAGGCAGATACGCAGTATTTT
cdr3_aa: CASSLQGLEADTQYF

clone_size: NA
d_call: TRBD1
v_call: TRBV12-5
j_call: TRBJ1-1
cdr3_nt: TGTGCTAGTGCCTTGGACAGGGGGTACACTGAAGCTTTCTTT
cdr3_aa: CASALDRGYTEAFF

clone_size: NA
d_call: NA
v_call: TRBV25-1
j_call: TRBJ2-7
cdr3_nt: TGTGCCAGCTCCGGGGGGCTCTACGAGCAGTACTTC
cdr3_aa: CASSGGLYEQYF

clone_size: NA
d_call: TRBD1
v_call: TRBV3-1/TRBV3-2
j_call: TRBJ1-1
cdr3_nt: TGTGCCAGCAGCCAAGGGACAGGGATGAACACTGAAGCTTTCTTT
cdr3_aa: CASSQGTGMNTEAFF

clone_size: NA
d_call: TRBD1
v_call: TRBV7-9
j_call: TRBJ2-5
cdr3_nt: TGTGCCAGCAGCTTCTGGGGGACAGAACAAGAGACCCAGTACTTC
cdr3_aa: CASSFWGTEQETQYF

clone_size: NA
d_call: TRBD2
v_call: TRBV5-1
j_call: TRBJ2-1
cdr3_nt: TGCGCCAGCAGCTTTGGGGAGGGCAGGAATGAGCAGTTCTTC
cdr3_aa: CASSFGEGRNEQFF

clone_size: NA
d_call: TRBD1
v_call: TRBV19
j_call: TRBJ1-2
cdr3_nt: TGTGCCAGTAGCCGGGACAGCAACGTCTATGGCTACACCTTC
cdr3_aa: CASSRDSNVYGYTF

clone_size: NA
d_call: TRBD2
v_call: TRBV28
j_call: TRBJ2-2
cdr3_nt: TGTGCCAGCAGTTTATTTCGACTAGCGGGAGGGACGAACACCGGGGAGCTGTTTTTT
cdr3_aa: CASSLFRLAGGTNTGELFF

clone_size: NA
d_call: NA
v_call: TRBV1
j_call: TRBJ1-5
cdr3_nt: TGCACCAGCAGCCAAAAGGACAGAAATCAGCCCCAGCATTTT
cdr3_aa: CTSSQKDRNQPQHF

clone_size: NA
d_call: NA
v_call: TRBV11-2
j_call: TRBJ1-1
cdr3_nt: TGTGCCAGCAGCTTACAGGGGAACACTGAAGCTTTCTTT
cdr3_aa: CASSLQGNTEAFF

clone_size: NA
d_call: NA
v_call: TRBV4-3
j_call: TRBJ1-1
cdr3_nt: TGCGCCAGCAGCCAGCCTCCAGGAACTGAAGCTTTCTTT
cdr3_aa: CASSQPPGTEAFF